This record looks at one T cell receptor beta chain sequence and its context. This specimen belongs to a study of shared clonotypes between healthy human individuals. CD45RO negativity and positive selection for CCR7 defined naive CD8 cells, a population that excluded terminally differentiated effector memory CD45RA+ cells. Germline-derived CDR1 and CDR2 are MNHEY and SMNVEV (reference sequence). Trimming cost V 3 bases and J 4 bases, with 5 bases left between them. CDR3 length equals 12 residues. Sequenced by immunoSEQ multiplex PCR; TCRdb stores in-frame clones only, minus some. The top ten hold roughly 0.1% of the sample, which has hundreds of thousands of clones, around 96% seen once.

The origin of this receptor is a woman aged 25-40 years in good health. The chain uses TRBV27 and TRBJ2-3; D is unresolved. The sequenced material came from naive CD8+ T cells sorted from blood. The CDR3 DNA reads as TGTGCCAGCAGTTTTGCGGCAGATACGCAGTATTTT. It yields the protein CASSFAADTQYF.